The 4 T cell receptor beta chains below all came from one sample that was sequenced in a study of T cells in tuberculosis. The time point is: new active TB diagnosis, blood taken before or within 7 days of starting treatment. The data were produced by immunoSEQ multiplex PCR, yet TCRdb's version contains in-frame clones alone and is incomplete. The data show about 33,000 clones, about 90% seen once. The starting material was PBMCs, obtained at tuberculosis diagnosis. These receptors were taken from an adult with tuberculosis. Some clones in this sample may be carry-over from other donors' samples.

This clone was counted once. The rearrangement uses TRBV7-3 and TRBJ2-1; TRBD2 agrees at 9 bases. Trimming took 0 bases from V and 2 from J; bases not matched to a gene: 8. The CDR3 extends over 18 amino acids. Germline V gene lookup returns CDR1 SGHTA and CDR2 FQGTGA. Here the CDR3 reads CASSLTPPSGGPYNEQFF. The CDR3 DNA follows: TGTGCCAGCAGCTTAACGCCCCCCAGCGGGGGGCCCTACAATGAGCAGTTCTTC.

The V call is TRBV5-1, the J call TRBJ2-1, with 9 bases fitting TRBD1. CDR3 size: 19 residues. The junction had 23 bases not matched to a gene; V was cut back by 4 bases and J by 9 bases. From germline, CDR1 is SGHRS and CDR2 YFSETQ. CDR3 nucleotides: TGCGCCAGCAGCCTGAAAACAGGGGGCGCCTGGCTTCATGTTGGTGAGCAGTTCTTC. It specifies CASSLKTGGAWLHVGEQFF. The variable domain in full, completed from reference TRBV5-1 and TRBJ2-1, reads KAGVTQTPRYLIKTRGQQVTLSCSPISGHRSVSWYQQTPGQGLQFLFEYFSETQRNKGNFPGRFSGRQFSNSRSEMNVSTLELGDSALYLCASSLKTGGAWLHVGEQFFGPGTRLTVL.

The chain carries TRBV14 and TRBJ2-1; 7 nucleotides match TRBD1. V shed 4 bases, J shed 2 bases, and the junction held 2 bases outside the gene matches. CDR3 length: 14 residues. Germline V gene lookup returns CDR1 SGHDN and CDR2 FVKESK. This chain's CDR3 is CASSRDSTYNEQFF. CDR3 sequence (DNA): TGTGCCAGCAGCCGGGACAGCACCTACAATGAGCAGTTCTTC.

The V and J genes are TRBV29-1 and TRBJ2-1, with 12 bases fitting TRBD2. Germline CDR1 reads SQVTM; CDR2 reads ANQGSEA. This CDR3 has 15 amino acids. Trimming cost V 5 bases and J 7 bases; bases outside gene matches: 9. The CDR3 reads CSVKTSGGWGNEQFF. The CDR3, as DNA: TGCAGCGTTAAGACTAGCGGGGGCTGGGGGAATGAGCAGTTCTTC.